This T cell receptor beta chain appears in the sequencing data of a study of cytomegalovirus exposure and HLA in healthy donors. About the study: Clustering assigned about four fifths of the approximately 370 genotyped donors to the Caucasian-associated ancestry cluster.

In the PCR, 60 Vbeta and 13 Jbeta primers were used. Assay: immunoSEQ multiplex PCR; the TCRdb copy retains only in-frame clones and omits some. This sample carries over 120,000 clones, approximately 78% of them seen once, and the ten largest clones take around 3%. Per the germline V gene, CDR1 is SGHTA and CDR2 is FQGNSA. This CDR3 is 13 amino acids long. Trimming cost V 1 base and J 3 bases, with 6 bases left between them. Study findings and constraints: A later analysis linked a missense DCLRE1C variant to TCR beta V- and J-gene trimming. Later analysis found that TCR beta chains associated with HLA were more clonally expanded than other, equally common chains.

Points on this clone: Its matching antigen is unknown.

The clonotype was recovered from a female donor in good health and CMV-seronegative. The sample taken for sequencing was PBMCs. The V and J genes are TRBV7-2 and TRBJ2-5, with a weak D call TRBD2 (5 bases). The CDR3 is CASSLGEKETQYF. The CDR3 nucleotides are TGTGCCAGCAGCTTAGGGGAGAAAGAGACCCAGTACTTC.